The rows below give T cell receptor beta chains drawn from one sample of a study of T cells after yellow fever vaccination. TCRdb used MiXCR to reprocess the 5' RACE reads, holding one entry per CDR3 protein. Among 200,000 or so distinct CDR3 sequences, around 6.7% were seen once, and the ten largest hold approximately 0.99%. The source was CD4+ T cells sorted from PBMCs, collected on the day of the yellow fever booster vaccination. Receptors were obtained from a man aged 25 to 45 who received the YFV17D yellow fever vaccine. Both conserved end residues are part of each CDR3. The order of the fields is D gene, J gene, clone size, V gene, CDR3 protein, CDR3 DNA. A D gene is named only where the DNA matches it firmly. Clone size, where shown, is once, few, many, or a class for clones that have expanded.

d_gene: TRBD1; j_gene: TRBJ2-7; abundance: many; v_gene: TRBV6-5; CDR3aa: CASKLMPGQGTYEQYF; CDR3nt: TGTGCCAGCAAGCTAATGCCGGGACAGGGAACCTACGAGCAGTACTTC
d_gene: NA; j_gene: TRBJ2-7; abundance: NA; v_gene: TRBV7-2; CDR3aa: CASTEGGYEQYF; CDR3nt: TGTGCCAGCACCGAGGGAGGCTACGAGCAGTACTTC
d_gene: NA; j_gene: TRBJ1-2; abundance: NA; v_gene: TRBV6-1; CDR3aa: CASSRAPRSGHGYTF; CDR3nt: TGTGCCAGCAGCCGCGCTCCTCGGTCAGGCCATGGCTACACCTTC
d_gene: TRBD1; j_gene: TRBJ1-4; abundance: many; v_gene: TRBV7-2; CDR3aa: CASSQRTGRLETNEKLFF; CDR3nt: TGTGCCAGCAGCCAGCGGACAGGTCGCTTGGAAACTAATGAAAAACTGTTTTTT
d_gene: NA; j_gene: TRBJ2-4; abundance: many; v_gene: TRBV5-6; CDR3aa: CASSLVGDLAKNIQYF; CDR3nt: TGTGCCAGCAGCTTGGTCGGGGACCTAGCCAAAAACATTCAGTACTTC
d_gene: NA; j_gene: TRBJ1-4; abundance: NA; v_gene: TRBV4-3; CDR3aa: CASSRKAAPDEKLFF; CDR3nt: TGCGCCAGCAGCCGAAAGGCGGCCCCGGATGAAAAACTGTTTTTT
d_gene: NA; j_gene: TRBJ2-1; abundance: few; v_gene: TRBV3-1; CDR3aa: CASSQLAEQFF; CDR3nt: TGTGCCAGCAGCCAGCTAGCGGAGCAGTTCTTC
d_gene: TRBD2; j_gene: TRBJ2-1; abundance: few; v_gene: TRBV20-1; CDR3aa: CSARDVIAGGSSYNEQFF; CDR3nt: TGCAGTGCTAGAGATGTGATAGCGGGGGGAAGCTCCTACAATGAGCAGTTCTTC
d_gene: TRBD1; j_gene: TRBJ2-5; abundance: NA; v_gene: TRBV12-3/TRBV12-4; CDR3aa: CASSPRDRGKETQYF; CDR3nt: TGTGCCAGCAGTCCACGGGACAGGGGGAAAGAGACCCAGTACTTC
d_gene: NA; j_gene: TRBJ2-5; abundance: many; v_gene: TRBV6-5; CDR3aa: CASSYSMAPDQETQYF; CDR3nt: TGTGCCAGCAGTTACTCGATGGCTCCGGACCAAGAGACCCAGTACTTC
d_gene: NA; j_gene: TRBJ1-1; abundance: NA; v_gene: TRBV12-3/TRBV12-4; CDR3aa: CASRETGWTEAFF; CDR3nt: TGTGCCAGCAGAGAAACAGGGTGGACTGAAGCTTTCTTT
d_gene: NA; j_gene: TRBJ2-2; abundance: many; v_gene: TRBV5-1; CDR3aa: CASSLPGELFF; CDR3nt: TGCGCCAGCAGCCTCCCCGGGGAGCTGTTTTTT
d_gene: TRBD2; j_gene: TRBJ2-7; abundance: few; v_gene: TRBV9; CDR3aa: CASSPRGSGRGYEQYF; CDR3nt: TGTGCCAGCAGCCCTAGGGGAAGCGGGAGAGGGTACGAGCAGTACTTC
d_gene: TRBD2; j_gene: TRBJ2-7; abundance: few; v_gene: TRBV4-2; CDR3aa: CASSQVLAGGPPSYEQYF; CDR3nt: TGTGCCAGCAGCCAAGTACTAGCGGGAGGCCCCCCCTCCTACGAGCAGTACTTC
d_gene: TRBD1; j_gene: TRBJ2-7; abundance: NA; v_gene: TRBV3-1; CDR3aa: CASSRGLTGDSYEQYF; CDR3nt: TGTGCCAGCAGCCGAGGCTTGACAGGGGACTCCTACGAGCAGTACTTC
d_gene: TRBD2; j_gene: TRBJ2-1; abundance: many; v_gene: TRBV3-1; CDR3aa: CASSQEWGLAGGSSYNEQFF; CDR3nt: TGTGCCAGCAGCCAAGAATGGGGACTAGCGGGAGGGAGCTCCTACAATGAGCAGTTCTTC
d_gene: NA; j_gene: TRBJ2-5; abundance: NA; v_gene: TRBV30; CDR3aa: CAWSVRRAGSQYF; CDR3nt: TGTGCCTGGAGTGTACGAAGGGCGGGGTCCCAGTACTTC
d_gene: TRBD2; j_gene: TRBJ2-1; abundance: many; v_gene: TRBV14; CDR3aa: CASSRQSGRAVNEQFF; CDR3nt: TGTGCCAGCAGCAGACAAAGCGGGAGGGCCGTCAATGAGCAGTTCTTC
d_gene: NA; j_gene: TRBJ2-4; abundance: few; v_gene: TRBV6-2/TRBV6-3; CDR3aa: CASSFAGSGGNIQYF; CDR3nt: TGTGCCAGCAGTTTCGCGGGTTCGGGCGGAAACATTCAGTACTTC
d_gene: NA; j_gene: TRBJ2-4; abundance: few; v_gene: TRBV20-1; CDR3aa: CSARDDAGRNIQYF; CDR3nt: TGCAGTGCTAGAGATGATGCTGGGAGAAACATTCAGTACTTC
d_gene: TRBD2; j_gene: TRBJ2-2; abundance: NA; v_gene: TRBV10-2; CDR3aa: CASSEDGGAGELFF; CDR3nt: TGCGCCAGCAGTGAGGACGGGGGGGCCGGGGAGCTGTTTTTT
d_gene: NA; j_gene: TRBJ2-2; abundance: many; v_gene: TRBV7-3; CDR3aa: CASSRNTGELFF; CDR3nt: TGTGCCAGCAGCCGGAACACCGGGGAGCTGTTTTTT
d_gene: NA; j_gene: TRBJ2-3; abundance: few; v_gene: TRBV20-1; CDR3aa: CSARGRPRGQSDTQYF; CDR3nt: TGCAGTGCTAGAGGCCGCCCAAGGGGCCAGTCAGATACGCAGTATTTT
d_gene: NA; j_gene: TRBJ2-1; abundance: many; v_gene: TRBV28; CDR3aa: CALSGGGNNEQFF; CDR3nt: TGTGCCCTAAGTGGGGGAGGCAACAATGAGCAGTTCTTC
d_gene: TRBD2; j_gene: TRBJ2-7; abundance: many; v_gene: TRBV12-3/TRBV12-4; CDR3aa: CASSGSGSREQYF; CDR3nt: TGTGCCAGCAGTGGAAGCGGGAGCCGCGAGCAGTACTTC
d_gene: NA; j_gene: TRBJ2-1; abundance: NA; v_gene: TRBV7-8; CDR3aa: CASNPGDSYNEQFF; CDR3nt: TGTGCCAGCAACCCGGGAGACTCCTACAATGAGCAGTTCTTC
d_gene: NA; j_gene: TRBJ2-7; abundance: few; v_gene: TRBV4-2; CDR3aa: CASSQMGSLNEQYF; CDR3nt: TGTGCCAGCAGCCAAATGGGCAGCCTCAACGAGCAGTACTTC
d_gene: NA; j_gene: TRBJ2-1; abundance: many; v_gene: TRBV5-1; CDR3aa: CASSLGGDLSYNEQFF; CDR3nt: TGCGCCAGCAGCTTAGGGGGAGATCTATCCTACAATGAGCAGTTCTTC
d_gene: NA; j_gene: TRBJ2-7; abundance: NA; v_gene: TRBV5-1; CDR3aa: CASSLGDGYEQYF; CDR3nt: TGCGCCAGCAGCTTGGGAGACGGCTACGAGCAGTACTTC
d_gene: TRBD2; j_gene: TRBJ2-1; abundance: many; v_gene: TRBV5-1; CDR3aa: CASKNAGGGSYNEQFF; CDR3nt: TGCGCCAGCAAAAACGCGGGGGGCGGGAGCTACAATGAGCAGTTCTTC
d_gene: TRBD2; j_gene: TRBJ2-1; abundance: many; v_gene: TRBV24-1; CDR3aa: CATSGPLAGGPNNEQFF; CDR3nt: TGTGCCACCAGTGGCCCCTTAGCGGGAGGCCCCAACAATGAGCAGTTCTTC
d_gene: NA; j_gene: TRBJ2-1; abundance: many; v_gene: TRBV12-3/TRBV12-4; CDR3aa: CASSLRSSGEQFF; CDR3nt: TGTGCCAGCAGTTTGAGGTCCTCCGGTGAGCAGTTCTTC
d_gene: TRBD2; j_gene: TRBJ2-3; abundance: NA; v_gene: TRBV7-2; CDR3aa: CASSPVSGRGTDTQYF; CDR3nt: TGTGCCAGCAGTCCTGTCAGCGGGAGGGGCACAGATACGCAGTATTTT
d_gene: NA; j_gene: TRBJ2-1; abundance: many; v_gene: TRBV3-1; CDR3aa: CASSHRDPPGEQFF; CDR3nt: TGTGCCAGCAGCCACCGGGACCCACCGGGGGAGCAGTTCTTC
d_gene: TRBD2; j_gene: TRBJ2-5; abundance: few; v_gene: TRBV11-1; CDR3aa: CASSFSSGNIGVVKTQYF; CDR3nt: TGTGCCAGCAGCTTCTCTAGCGGGAACATTGGGGTGGTAAAGACCCAGTACTTC
d_gene: NA; j_gene: TRBJ2-1; abundance: few; v_gene: TRBV2; CDR3aa: CASSDSSDHEQFF; CDR3nt: TGTGCCAGCAGTGATTCTAGCGACCATGAGCAGTTCTTC
d_gene: TRBD2; j_gene: TRBJ2-1; abundance: NA; v_gene: TRBV20-1; CDR3aa: CSAPTALAGHEQFF; CDR3nt: TGCAGTGCTCCAACCGCCTTAGCGGGACATGAGCAGTTCTTC
d_gene: NA; j_gene: TRBJ2-2; abundance: many; v_gene: TRBV5-1; CDR3aa: CASSLASQINTGELFF; CDR3nt: TGCGCCAGCAGCTTGGCCAGCCAGATAAACACCGGGGAGCTGTTTTTT
d_gene: NA; j_gene: TRBJ1-6; abundance: NA; v_gene: TRBV3-1; CDR3aa: CASSRDGPLHF; CDR3nt: TGTGCCAGCAGCCGGGATGGACCCCTCCACTTT
d_gene: NA; j_gene: TRBJ2-2; abundance: few; v_gene: TRBV7-2; CDR3aa: CASSYGTANTGELFF; CDR3nt: TGTGCCAGCAGCTACGGGACGGCGAACACCGGGGAGCTGTTTTTT
d_gene: TRBD1; j_gene: TRBJ2-1; abundance: many; v_gene: TRBV29-1; CDR3aa: CSVERDRKVRFF; CDR3nt: TGCAGCGTTGAAAGGGACAGAAAGGTACGGTTCTTC
d_gene: TRBD2; j_gene: TRBJ2-7; abundance: many; v_gene: TRBV18; CDR3aa: CASSPSGLPSDEQYF; CDR3nt: TGTGCCAGCTCACCCTCGGGACTACCATCCGACGAGCAGTACTTC
d_gene: NA; j_gene: TRBJ2-6; abundance: many; v_gene: TRBV6-5; CDR3aa: CASSFTYSGISGANVLTF; CDR3nt: TGTGCCAGCAGTTTCACCTACTCCGGGATCTCTGGGGCCAACGTCCTGACTTTC
d_gene: NA; j_gene: TRBJ2-5; abundance: NA; v_gene: TRBV3-1; CDR3aa: CASSQVPANQVTQYF; CDR3nt: TGTGCCAGCAGCCAAGTGCCGGCGAACCAAGTGACCCAGTACTTC
d_gene: NA; j_gene: TRBJ2-5; abundance: many; v_gene: TRBV9; CDR3aa: CASTPGNVGRQETQYF; CDR3nt: TGTGCCAGCACCCCTGGAAACGTCGGCCGCCAAGAGACCCAGTACTTC
d_gene: NA; j_gene: TRBJ2-7; abundance: NA; v_gene: TRBV7-9; CDR3aa: CASSLSGSLYEQYF; CDR3nt: TGTGCCAGCAGCTTAAGCGGTAGCCTTTACGAGCAGTACTTC
d_gene: TRBD1; j_gene: TRBJ2-3; abundance: many; v_gene: TRBV12-3/TRBV12-4; CDR3aa: CASSLYRGSTDTQYF; CDR3nt: TGTGCCAGCAGTTTATACAGGGGGAGTACAGATACGCAGTATTTT
d_gene: TRBD1; j_gene: TRBJ1-6; abundance: few; v_gene: TRBV6-2/TRBV6-3; CDR3aa: CASSTTGVRSPLHF; CDR3nt: TGTGCCAGCAGTACTACAGGGGTTCGGTCACCCCTCCACTTT
d_gene: NA; j_gene: TRBJ2-3; abundance: NA; v_gene: TRBV5-4; CDR3aa: CASSWEHTDTQYF; CDR3nt: TGTGCCAGCAGCTGGGAGCACACAGATACGCAGTATTTT
d_gene: TRBD2; j_gene: TRBJ2-1; abundance: NA; v_gene: TRBV4-2; CDR3aa: CASSQERNGREVFF; CDR3nt: TGTGCCAGCAGCCAAGAAAGAAACGGGAGGGAGGTGTTCTTC
d_gene: TRBD2; j_gene: TRBJ2-5; abundance: NA; v_gene: TRBV28; CDR3aa: CARGGSLQETQYF; CDR3nt: TGTGCCAGGGGAGGGTCGCTTCAAGAGACCCAGTACTTC
d_gene: TRBD1; j_gene: TRBJ1-2; abundance: NA; v_gene: TRBV19; CDR3aa: CASSAGGRANEDGSYGYTF; CDR3nt: TGTGCCAGTAGTGCAGGGGGCAGGGCGAACGAGGACGGATCCTATGGCTACACCTTC
d_gene: NA; j_gene: TRBJ2-5; abundance: many; v_gene: TRBV7-2; CDR3aa: CASSYPGRWETQYF; CDR3nt: TGTGCCAGCAGCTACCCAGGGCGTTGGGAGACCCAGTACTTC
d_gene: TRBD2; j_gene: TRBJ2-1; abundance: NA; v_gene: TRBV5-4; CDR3aa: CASSLGGASGNEQFF; CDR3nt: TGTGCCAGCAGCTTGGGAGGGGCTAGCGGGAATGAGCAGTTCTTC